The T cell receptor beta chain described here comes from a study of CD8 T cells in ankylosing spondylitis. Regarding the study as a whole: About 8 highly homologous variants made up a TCR beta motif, and this motif appeared characteristic of ankylosing spondylitis blood. Reports of some motif variants in reactive arthritis synovial fluid and blood predate this one. In ankylosing spondylitis patients, matched synovial fluid reportedly showed significant enrichment of disease-linked clones.

A quantitative 5'-RACE method, one with molecular barcodes, was used to make TCR beta libraries. Using its own MiXCR run on the 5' RACE reads, TCRdb lists one record per CDR3 protein. The sample holds roughly 250,000 distinct CDR3 sequences, more than 9% seen once. This clonotype was counted many times. Its antigen is as yet unknown. V dropped 1 base and J dropped 8 bases, with 11 bases sitting between them. This CDR3 has 14 amino acids. Germline lookup yields CDR1 SGHAT and CDR2 FQNNGV. J is TRBJ1-4 and V is TRBV11-2; D gene uncertain. The sample was blood, either unsorted or a sorted T cell fraction (not recorded which). The TCR sequence derives from a male donor with ankylosing spondylitis or in good health (not recorded which). The DNA of the CDR3 is TGTGCCAGCAGCTTAGGTACGGCAACGGAAAAACTGTTTTTT. Protein: CASSLGTATEKLFF.